A single sample gave rise to the 6 T cell receptor beta chains below, sequenced in a study of identical twins. TCRdb re-analysed the 5' RACE reads in MiXCR, keeping a single row per CDR3 protein. The sample shows hundreds of thousands of distinct CDR3 sequences, over 8.5% of them seen only once. These sequences were also reported in another study, on yellow fever vaccine responses in identical twins.

The specimen sequenced was PBMCs. The receptors were gathered from a woman aged 18-35 years in good health.

This clonotype was recorded at least ten times. The CDR3 DNA reads as TGTGCCAGCAGTCAACAGTGGAATGAGCAGTTCTTC. Protein product: CASSQQWNEQFF. The chain couples TRBV6-5 to TRBJ2-1; D is ambiguous. Germline loops: CDR1 MNHEY, CDR2 SVGAGI. CDR3 length: 12 amino acids. Trimming pared 5 bases from V and 7 bases from J, leaving 9 bases between.

The rearrangement links TRBV12-3 or TRBV12-4 to TRBJ2-1; 14 nucleotides match TRBD2. V lost 11 bases to trimming and J lost 8 bases; unmatched junction nucleotides: 20. The CDR3 contains 18 residues. The CDR3 loop is CAGSRLAGGPPRGDEQFF. As DNA, the CDR3 is TGTGCCGGTTCCAGACTAGCGGGAGGGCCCCCCAGGGGCGATGAGCAGTTCTTC.

This chain uses TRBV5-1 with TRBJ2-5; perhaps TRBD1 as D (5 bases). With 2 bases removed from V and 4 bases from J, the gap between germline ends came to 15 bases. Germline loops: CDR1 SGHRS, CDR2 YFSETQ. There are 15 residues in the CDR3. The CDR3 region is CASSFGQISPETQYF. The CDR3 DNA is TGCGCCAGCAGCTTCGGACAAATTAGCCCAGAGACCCAGTACTTC.

This clonotype has a handful of counts. The rearrangement links TRBV2 to TRBJ2-3; 10 bases align to TRBD2. V dropped 7 bases and J dropped 6; count of bases not matched to a gene: 1. The germline gives CDR1 SNHLY, CDR2 FYNNEI. The CDR3 has 12 residues. The CDR3 DNA follows: TGTGCCAGCAAGACTAGCGGGGATACGCAGTATTTT. This translates into CASKTSGDTQYF.

This clonotype was observed at least ten times. The chain uses TRBV28 and TRBJ1-3, with D unclear. This CDR3 comprises 17 residues. V lost 5 bases to trimming and J lost 3 bases, with 20 bases between them. The germline gives CDR1 MDHEN, CDR2 SYDVKM. In nucleotides, the CDR3 is TGTGCCAGCAGTCCACAAAGGCGCTGGTGGTATGGAAACACCATATATTTT. Translated, it gives CASSPQRRWWYGNTIYF.

This clonotype was detected many times. V usage is TRBV27 and J usage is TRBJ2-1; 7 positions agree with TRBD2. Losses at the gene ends were 6 bases for V and 7 bases for J; bases not matched to a gene: 9. The CDR3 consists of 14 residues. Germline-derived CDR1 and CDR2 are MNHEY and SMNVEV (reference sequence). For the CDR3, the DNA is TGTGCCAGCAGCTTGCGACTAGCCGGGAATGAGCAGTTCTTC. It encodes CASSLRLAGNEQFF.